Listed here are 4 T cell receptor beta chains from one sample, sequenced in a study of blood T cells in healthy people across ages. Together with a sample-barcoded 5' primer, a J-beta primer mix was included in a second PCR lasting about 7 to 12 cycles. TCRdb reanalysed the 5' RACE reads using MiXCR and keeps one entry per CDR3 protein. Among approximately 760,000 distinct CDR3 sequences listed, roughly 25% were seen once. These data were also reused for a study on T cells of mothers and their children.

Sequencing input: blood. These receptors originate from a boy between 10 and 17 years old in good health.

This chain connects TRBV5-7 to TRBJ2-1; a possible D gene is TRBD2 (6 bases). Gene TRBJ2-7 matches the end of the DNA better, so the J call may be wrong. TRBV5-7 is sorted into the ORF group, with uncertain function. CDR3 length equals 15 residues. CDR3 bases: TGTGCCAGCAGCCCCACTGCGGGGAGTCCCCACGAGCAGTACTTC. As protein: CASSPTAGSPHEQYF.

This clonotype has ten or more counts. The chain uses TRBV6-5 and TRBJ1-5; D unclear. Germline V gene data show CDR1 as MNHEY and CDR2 as SVGAGI. The CDR3 extends over 15 amino acids. V was pared by 0 bases and J by 4 bases, with 10 bases between. The CDR3 sequence is CASSYSGGNNQPQHF. The CDR3 DNA follows: TGTGCCAGCAGTTACTCTGGAGGGAATAATCAGCCCCAGCATTTT.

V is TRBV5-1 and J is TRBJ2-5, with no clear D. The DNA matches TRBJ2-7 better at its end, which makes the J call doubtful. There are 13 residues in the CDR3. Germline V gene lookup returns CDR1 SGHRS and CDR2 YFSETQ. CDR3 in amino acids: CASSLQSPYEQYF. The CDR3, as DNA: TGCGCCAGCAGTCTCCAGAGCCCGTACGAGCAGTACTTC.

The chain combines TRBV3-1 with TRBJ2-5; TRBD1 aligns across 7 bases. TRBJ2-7 explains the end of the DNA better; the J call may be wrong. Germline CDR1 is LGHDT and CDR2 is YNNKEL (reference sequence). The CDR3 runs to 14 residues. This chain's CDR3 is CASSAGTVTYEQYF. In DNA, the CDR3 is TGTGCCAGCAGCGCCGGGACAGTAACCTACGAGCAGTACTTC.